This T cell receptor beta chain was identified in a study of long-term antiretroviral therapy in people with HIV. Germline CDR1 and CDR2: SGHKS and YYEKEE (reference sequence). The V and J ends lost 0 bases and 0 bases respectively, with 20 bases between them. The CDR3 has 19 amino acids. The run of the v3.0 immunoSEQ assay was at survey level. The data were produced by immunoSEQ multiplex PCR, yet TCRdb's version contains in-frame clones alone and is incomplete. Here the sample spans 24,000 or so clones, more than 75% being singletons. The sequence was collected from a woman aged 40 to 50 with HIV. The material sequenced was unsorted PBMCs, taken 0.5 years after starting antiretroviral therapy. J is TRBJ2-3 and V is TRBV5-5; D perhaps matches TRBD2 (6 bases). The CDR3 DNA follows: TGTGCCAGCAGCTTGGTGACCACTACGAGCGGGTCAAGCACAGATACGCAGTATTTT. Encoded protein: CASSLVTTTSGSSTDTQYF.